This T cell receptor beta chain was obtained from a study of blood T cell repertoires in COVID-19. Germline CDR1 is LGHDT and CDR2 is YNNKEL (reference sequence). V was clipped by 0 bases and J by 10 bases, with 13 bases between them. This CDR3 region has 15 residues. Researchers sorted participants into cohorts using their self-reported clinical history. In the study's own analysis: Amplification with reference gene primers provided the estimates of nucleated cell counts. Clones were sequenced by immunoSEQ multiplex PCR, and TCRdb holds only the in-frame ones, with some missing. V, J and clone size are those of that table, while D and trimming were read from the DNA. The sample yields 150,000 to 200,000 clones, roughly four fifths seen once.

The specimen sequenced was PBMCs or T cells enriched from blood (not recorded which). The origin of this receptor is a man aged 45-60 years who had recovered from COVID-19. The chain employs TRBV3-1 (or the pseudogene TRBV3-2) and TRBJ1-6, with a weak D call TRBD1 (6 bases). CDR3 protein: CASSQDYAGTSPLHF. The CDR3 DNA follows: TGTGCCAGCAGCCAAGATTATGCAGGGACATCACCCCTCCACTTT.